Listed below are T cell receptor beta chains from one sample, sequenced in a study of cytomegalovirus exposure and HLA in healthy donors. Produced via immunoSEQ multiplex PCR; TCRdb's table is partial and in-frame only. The data contain around 160,000 clones, 70% to 75% of them singletons. The sequencing sample was made of PBMCs. Receptors were obtained from a young man in good health and CMV-seropositive. Each CDR3 is given without its conserved first and last residue.

TRBV11-2 | ASSLDGYQPQH
TRBV27 | ASSLGQLNEKLF
TRBV13 | ASSLSLAANTGELF
TRBV20-1 | SANRGQPQH
TRBV6-5 | ASSYGRQQPQH
TRBV7-9 | ASSLAGGSEAF
TRBV10-3 | AISGLTEAF
TRBV19 | ASLRTGQSNEKLF
TRBV30 | AWSPQSGKAF
TRBV21-1 | ASSCRVHLLGCQETQY
TRBV29-1 | SVWGHGELF
TRBV7-6 | ASSLATGGGYT
TRBV6-1 | ASSTRGRVDGYT
TRBV5-6 | ASSLLSGATNEKLF
TRBV4-1 | ASSPTGTTNTGELF
TRBV27 | ASSYLDTQY
TRBV25-1 | ASSEFLGGYGEKLF
TRBV15 | ATSRELAGGYEQF
TRBV25-1 | ASSPRTGANTEAF
TRBV19 | ASGRGTAGNTIY
TRBV11-1 | ASSLRTGGPASSYNEQF
TRBV9 | ASSVGTGVETQY
TRBV2 | ASSPRGGNEAF
TRBV11-3 | ASSPLPRSSYNEQF
TRBV29-1 | SVVAGETGNTIY
TRBV4-1 | ASSAQGAGELF
TRBV29-1 | SVEGASGINEQF
TRBV4-1 | ASSQVGVAGYT
TRBV5-1 | ASSGVAGEDTQY
TRBV4-2 | ASSQGADYSNQPQH
TRBV2 | ATTREGLQY
TRBV7-9 | ASSETLAGSNYGYT
TRBV5-6 | ASSLIPGMNTGELF
TRBV7-2 | ASSPFKGAF
TRBV10-3 | AISESGGSNTEAF
TRBV6-1 | ASSARTGKIGYGYT
TRBV28 | ASSLLTGREAF
TRBV19 | ASSRSRDKYGYT
TRBV2 | ASSEGPSEQF
TRBV7-8 | ASSRGTDTQY
TRBV15 | ATRTDGDTDTQY
TRBV7-9 | ASSPLPTGADTEAF
TRBV5-1 | ASTEGDRSTDTQY
TRBV7-3 | ASRKNPQGPGELF
TRBV7-9 | ASSLAGRGGELF
TRBV6-5 | ASSYLTGTGGNEQF
TRBV29-1 | SAGRGGEKLF
TRBV19 | ASSDSGGAYNEQF
TRBV29-1 | SVESGEGGQGNYGYT
TRBV10-1 | ASSDTYTGELL
TRBV28 | ASSTQTDRNTEAF
TRBV5-6 | ASSLLQPPNTIY
TRBV27 | ASLNSNTEAF
TRBV7-2 | ASSLAGTGSEKLF